This T cell receptor beta chain came from a study of cytomegalovirus exposure and HLA in healthy donors. Notes on the study in general: Sequencing likely generated an artifact that appeared as a cluster of highly shared sequence variants.

The PCR used 60 Vbeta and 13 Jbeta primers. The data were produced by immunoSEQ multiplex PCR, yet TCRdb's version contains in-frame clones alone and is incomplete. Here the sample spans tens of thousands of clones, around 85% being singletons. About this clone itself: The antigen is undetermined.

With V trimmed by 1 base and J by 4 bases, 8 bases remained unmatched. CDR1 SGHNT and CDR2 YENEEA come from the germline V gene. CDR3 length equals 16 residues. The genes are TRBV11-3 and TRBJ2-3; 7 bases are shared with TRBD1. The specimen sequenced was PBMCs. This TCR was recovered from a woman in her twenties or thirties in good health and CMV-seronegative. The CDR3 reads CASSLGDRESADTQYF. The CDR3 bases are TGTGCCAGCAGCTTAGGAGACAGGGAGAGTGCAGATACGCAGTATTTT.